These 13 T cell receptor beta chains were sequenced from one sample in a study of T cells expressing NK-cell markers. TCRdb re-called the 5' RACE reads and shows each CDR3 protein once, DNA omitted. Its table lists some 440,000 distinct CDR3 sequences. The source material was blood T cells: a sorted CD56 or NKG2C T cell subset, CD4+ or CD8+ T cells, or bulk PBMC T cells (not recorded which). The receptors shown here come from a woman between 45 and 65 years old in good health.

CDR3 sequence: CASSYSGQGLSPLHF. This sequence joins TRBV6-5 and TRBJ1-6; TCRdb picks TRBD1, but there is no DNA to check that call. CDR1 and CDR2 from the germline V gene are MNHEY and SVGAGI. The CDR3 extends over 15 amino acids.

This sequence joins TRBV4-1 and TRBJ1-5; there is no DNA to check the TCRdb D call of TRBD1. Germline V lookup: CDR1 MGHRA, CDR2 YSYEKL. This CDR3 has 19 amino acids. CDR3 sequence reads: CASSQERSGGQGRNQPQHF.

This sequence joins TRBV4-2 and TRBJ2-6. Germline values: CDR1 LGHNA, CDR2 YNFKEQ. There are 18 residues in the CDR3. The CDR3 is CASSEHGDRASGANVLTF.

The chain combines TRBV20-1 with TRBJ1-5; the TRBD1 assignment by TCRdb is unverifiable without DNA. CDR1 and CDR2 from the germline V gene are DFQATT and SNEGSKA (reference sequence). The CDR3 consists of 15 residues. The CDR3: CSARETTGRNQPQHF.

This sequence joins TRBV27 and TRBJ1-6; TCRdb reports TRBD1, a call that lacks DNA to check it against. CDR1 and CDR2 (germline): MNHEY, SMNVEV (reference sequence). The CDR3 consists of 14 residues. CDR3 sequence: CASSSGTRGSPLHF.

CDR3 amino acids: CASSQDFFRYSNQPQHF. The chain recombines TRBV3-1 with TRBJ1-5. The CDR3 spans 17 residues. Looked up from germline, CDR1 is LGHDT and CDR2 is YNNKEL (reference sequence).

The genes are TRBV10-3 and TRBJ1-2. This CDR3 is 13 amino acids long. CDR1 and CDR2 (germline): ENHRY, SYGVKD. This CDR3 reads CAISESEMIGYTF.

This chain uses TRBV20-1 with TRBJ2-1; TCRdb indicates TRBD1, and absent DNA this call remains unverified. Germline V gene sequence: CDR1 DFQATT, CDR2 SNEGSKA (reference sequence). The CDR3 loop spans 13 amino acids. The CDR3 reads CSAVDRAATEQFF.

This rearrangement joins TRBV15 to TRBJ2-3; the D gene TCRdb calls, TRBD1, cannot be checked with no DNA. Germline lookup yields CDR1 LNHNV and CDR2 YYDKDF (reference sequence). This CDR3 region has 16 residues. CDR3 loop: CATGKPGQLPTDTQYF.

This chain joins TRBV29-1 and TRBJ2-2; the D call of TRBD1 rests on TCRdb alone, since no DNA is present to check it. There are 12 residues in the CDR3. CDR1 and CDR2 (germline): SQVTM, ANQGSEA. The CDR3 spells CSVGWGTGELFF.

CDR3 loop: CASSFLGFSYGYTF. This chain connects TRBV7-2 to TRBJ1-2. CDR1 SGHTA and CDR2 FQGNSA come from the germline V gene. The CDR3 runs to 14 residues.

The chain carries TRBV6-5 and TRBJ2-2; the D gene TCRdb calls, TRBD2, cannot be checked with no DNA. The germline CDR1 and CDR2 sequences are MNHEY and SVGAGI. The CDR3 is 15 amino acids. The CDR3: CATSTSGSSRGELFF.

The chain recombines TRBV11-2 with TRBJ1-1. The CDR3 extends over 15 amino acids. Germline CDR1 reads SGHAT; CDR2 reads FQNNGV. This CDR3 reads CASSLGGASNTEAFF.